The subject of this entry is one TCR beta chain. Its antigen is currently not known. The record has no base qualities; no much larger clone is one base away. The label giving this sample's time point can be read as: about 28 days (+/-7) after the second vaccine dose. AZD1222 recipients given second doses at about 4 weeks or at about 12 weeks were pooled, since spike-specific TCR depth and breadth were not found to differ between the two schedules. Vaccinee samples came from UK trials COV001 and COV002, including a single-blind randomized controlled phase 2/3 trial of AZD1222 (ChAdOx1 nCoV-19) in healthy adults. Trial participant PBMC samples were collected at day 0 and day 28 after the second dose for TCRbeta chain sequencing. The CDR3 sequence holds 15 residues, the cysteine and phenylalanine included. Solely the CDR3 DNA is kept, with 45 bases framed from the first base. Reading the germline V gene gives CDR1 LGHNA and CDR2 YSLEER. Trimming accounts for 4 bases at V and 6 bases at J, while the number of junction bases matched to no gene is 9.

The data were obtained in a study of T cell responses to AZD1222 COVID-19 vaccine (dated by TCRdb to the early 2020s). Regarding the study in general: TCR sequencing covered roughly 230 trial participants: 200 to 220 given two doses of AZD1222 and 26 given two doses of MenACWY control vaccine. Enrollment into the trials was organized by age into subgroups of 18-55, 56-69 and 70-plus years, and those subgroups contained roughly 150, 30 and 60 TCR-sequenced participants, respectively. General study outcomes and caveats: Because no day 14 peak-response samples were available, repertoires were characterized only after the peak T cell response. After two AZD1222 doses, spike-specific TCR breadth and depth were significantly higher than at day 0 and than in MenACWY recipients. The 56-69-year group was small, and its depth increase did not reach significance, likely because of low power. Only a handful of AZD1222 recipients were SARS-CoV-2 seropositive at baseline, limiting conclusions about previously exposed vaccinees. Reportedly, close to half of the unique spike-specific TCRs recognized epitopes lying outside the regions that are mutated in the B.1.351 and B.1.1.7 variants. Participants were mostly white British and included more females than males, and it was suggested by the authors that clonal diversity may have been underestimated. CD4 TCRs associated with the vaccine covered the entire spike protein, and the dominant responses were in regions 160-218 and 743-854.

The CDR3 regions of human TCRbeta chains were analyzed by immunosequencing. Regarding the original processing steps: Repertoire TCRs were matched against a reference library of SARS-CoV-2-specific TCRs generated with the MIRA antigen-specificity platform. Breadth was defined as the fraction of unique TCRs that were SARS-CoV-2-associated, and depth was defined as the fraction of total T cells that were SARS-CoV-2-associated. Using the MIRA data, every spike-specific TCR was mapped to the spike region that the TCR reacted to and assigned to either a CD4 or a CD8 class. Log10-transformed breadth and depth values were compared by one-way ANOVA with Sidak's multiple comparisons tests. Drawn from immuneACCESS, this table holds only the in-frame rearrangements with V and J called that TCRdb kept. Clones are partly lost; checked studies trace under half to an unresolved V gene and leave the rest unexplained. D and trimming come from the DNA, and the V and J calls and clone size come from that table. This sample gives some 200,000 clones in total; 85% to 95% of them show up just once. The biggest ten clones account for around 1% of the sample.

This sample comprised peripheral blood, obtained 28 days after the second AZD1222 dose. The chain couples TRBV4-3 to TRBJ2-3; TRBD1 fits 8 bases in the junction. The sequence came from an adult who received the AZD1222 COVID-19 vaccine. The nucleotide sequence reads TGCGCCAGCAGCCGGGGACGACAGGGGCCCGATACGCAGTATTTT. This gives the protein CASSRGRQGPDTQYF.